Below are 13 T cell receptor beta chains sequenced from a single sample in a study of blood T cell repertoires in COVID-19. Clones were sequenced by immunoSEQ multiplex PCR, and TCRdb holds only the in-frame ones, with some missing. The repertoire consists of tens of thousands of clones, with over 75% occurring once and the leading ten covering approximately 8.6%. The sample taken for sequencing was peripheral blood. These receptor sequences come from a woman aged 70-85 years with active or convalescent COVID-19.

The chain is built from TRBV10-3 and TRBJ2-1, with 10 bases matching TRBD2. Per germline, CDR1 ENHRY and CDR2 SYGVKD. The CDR3 length is 14 residues. Trimming at V came to 10 bases and at J to 9 bases, leaving 12 bases not matched to a gene. The CDR3 protein is CATLRTSGTGEQFF. Here the CDR3 DNA reads TGTGCCACTTTACGAACTAGCGGGACAGGTGAGCAGTTCTTC.

Worth noting for this clone: Within the sample, other DNA sequences also encode this same CDR3. J is TRBJ1-2 and V is TRBV18; 7 positions agree with TRBD1. CDR1 and CDR2 (germline): KGHSH, LQKENI. Trimming took 3 bases from V and 5 from J; bases not matched to a gene: 3. There are 13 residues in the CDR3. The CDR3 coding sequence is TGTGCCAGCTCACCGGGACAGAGTTATGGCTACACCTTC. Amino acid sequence: CASSPGQSYGYTF.

The V gene is TRBV6-2 or TRBV6-3, the J gene TRBJ2-7; TRBD1 matches 10 bases. With V trimmed by 6 bases and J by 0 bases, 5 bases remained unmatched. Germline V gene lookup returns CDR1 MNHEY and CDR2 SVGEGT. The CDR3 covers 15 residues. The CDR3 here is CASSRTGGSSYEQYF. The CDR3 bases are TGTGCCAGCAGCCGGACAGGGGGTAGCTCCTACGAGCAGTACTTC.

V and J are TRBV7-2 and TRBJ2-1; 8 bases line up with TRBD2. The CDR3 extends over 13 amino acids. The germline V gene has CDR1 SGHTA and CDR2 FQGNSA. V was pared by 5 bases and J by 9 bases, with 6 bases of the junction left unmatched. This chain's CDR3 is CASSTLAGGEQFF. For the CDR3, the DNA is TGTGCCAGCAGCACCTTGGCGGGGGGTGAGCAGTTCTTC.

The chain is built from TRBV4-3 and TRBJ2-2; weak D call: TRBD1 (6 bases). The CDR3 totals 12 residues. In germline, CDR1 is LGHNA, CDR2 YSLEER. V lost 9 bases and J lost 6, with 11 bases in between. CDR3 residues: CASRQVPGELFF. CDR3 DNA sequence: TGCGCCAGTAGACAGGTCCCCGGGGAGCTGTTTTTT.

V is TRBV28 and J is TRBJ2-2; D not certain. From germline, CDR1 is MDHEN and CDR2 SYDVKM. Between the trimmed V and J ends, which lost 6 bases and 1 base, there was a span of 3 bases. The CDR3 is made up of 12 amino acids. The CDR3 bases are TGTGCCAGCAGCTTGAACACCGGGGAGCTGTTTTTT. Translation gives CASSLNTGELFF.

This clone was counted a few times. This rearrangement joins TRBV9 to TRBJ2-1, with 8 nucleotides matching TRBD2. Unmatched junction bases numbered 10, after V lost 5 bases and J lost 6 bases. This CDR3 region has 15 residues. Germline V gene lookup returns CDR1 SGDLS and CDR2 YYNGEE. The CDR3 nucleotides are TGTGCCAGCAGTCCCCGGACTAGCTACGGCAATGAGCAGTTCTTC. Its translation: CASSPRTSYGNEQFF.

The rearrangement uses TRBV4-1 and TRBJ2-1, with a weak D call TRBD1 (6 bases). The ends were cut back, 1 base at V and 7 bases at J, with 14 bases in the middle. This CDR3 region has 15 residues. Germline V gene sequence: CDR1 MGHRA, CDR2 YSYEKL. CDR3 sequence reads: CASSQGTALKNEQFF. In DNA form, the CDR3 reads TGCGCCAGCAGCCAAGGGACAGCACTAAAAAATGAGCAGTTCTTC.

This rearrangement joins TRBV7-3 to TRBJ2-1; 9 nucleotides align to TRBD2. This CDR3 comprises 17 residues. The V gene end was trimmed by 4 bases and the J gene end by 6 bases; junction bases not matched to a gene: 13. From germline, CDR1 is SGHTA and CDR2 FQGTGA. This chain's CDR3 is CASSSVPPAGGLNEQFF. The CDR3 coding sequence is TGTGCCAGCAGCTCCGTCCCCCCGGCGGGGGGGCTCAATGAGCAGTTCTTC.

The chain couples TRBV30 to TRBJ1-2; 7 nucleotides match TRBD1. CDR3 length equals 13 residues. In germline, CDR1 is GTSNPN, CDR2 SVGIG (reference sequence). V shed 4 bases and J 6 bases; nucleotides not matched to a gene: 8. The CDR3 here is CAWTKTGRHGYTF. The CDR3 region has the DNA TGTGCCTGGACCAAGACAGGGAGGCATGGCTACACCTTC.

The V call is TRBV2, the J call TRBJ2-7, with a possible D match to TRBD2 (5 bases). CDR3 length: 12 amino acids. Germline V gene data show CDR1 as SNHLY and CDR2 as FYNNEI. V shed 10 bases and J shed 0 bases, with 10 bases lying between them. The CDR3 loop is CATLGGSYEQYF. The CDR3 DNA follows: TGTGCCACCCTAGGAGGCTCCTACGAGCAGTACTTC.

The chain employs TRBV5-1 and TRBJ2-1; 7 nucleotides match TRBD2. In germline, CDR1 is SGHRS, CDR2 YFSETQ. Trimming removed 0 bases from V and 8 bases from J; junction bases left unmatched: 8. The CDR3 runs 15 residues. Here the CDR3 DNA reads TGCGCCAGCAGCTTGGCGCCCAGCGGGGACCATGAGCAGTTCTTC. It specifies CASSLAPSGDHEQFF.

This clone showed up just once. The chain links TRBV5-1 to TRBJ2-3; the match to TRBD2 covers 11 bases. Germline V gives CDR1 SGHRS, CDR2 YFSETQ. Losses at the gene ends were 4 bases for V and 6 bases for J; bases not matched to a gene: 10. The CDR3 has 16 residues. For the CDR3, the DNA is TGCGCCAGCAGCACACCGGGACTAGCGGCGGGGGATACGCAGTATTTT. This encodes CASSTPGLAAGDTQYF. The variable domain in full, completed from reference TRBV5-1 and TRBJ2-3, reads KAGVTQTPRYLIKTRGQQVTLSCSPISGHRSVSWYQQTPGQGLQFLFEYFSETQRNKGNFPGRFSGRQFSNSRSEMNVSTLELGDSALYLCASSTPGLAAGDTQYFGPGTRLTVL.